This TCR beta chain originates from a study of blood T cell repertoires in COVID-19. TCRdb's table, derived via immunoSEQ multiplex PCR, lists solely in-frame clones and lacks some. The table has 150,000 to 200,000 clones, about 85% seen once. Germline CDR1 reads SGHAT; CDR2 reads FQNNGV. This CDR3 is 16 amino acids long. Unmatched junction bases numbered 10, after V lost 6 bases and J lost 2 bases. The sequenced sample consisted of peripheral blood. V gene TRBV11-2 combines with J gene TRBJ2-3, with 8 nucleotides matching TRBD1. The receptor comes from a man in his sixties or seventies with active or convalescent COVID-19. The CDR3 loop is CASRQGQGILTDTQYF. CDR3 nucleotides: TGTGCCAGCAGACAAGGACAGGGCATCCTCACAGATACGCAGTATTTT.